A selection of T cell receptor beta chains follows, all from one sample in a study of blood T cell repertoires in COVID-19. Data came from immunoSEQ multiplex PCR; TCRdb stores just in-frame clones and leaves some out. Of 250,000 to 350,000 clones listed, 70% to 90% are singletons. The sequenced sample consisted of peripheral blood. These receptors all come from a woman aged 55 to 70 with acute or convalescent COVID-19. Each CDR3 is given with its conserved first and last residue. Each record gives: V gene, J gene, CDR3 length, CDR3 protein.

>TRBV11-2|TRBJ1-5|13
CASSRDRNQPQHF
>TRBV12-5|TRBJ2-1|16
CASGLSISSSYNEQFF
>TRBV19|TRBJ2-3|12
CASQRGPDTQYF
>TRBV6-2/TRBV6-3|TRBJ1-2|14
CASSYSTGNYGYTF
>TRBV4-1|TRBJ2-7|17
CASSQDLGGSISYEQYF
>TRBV5-5|TRBJ2-6|17
CASSPSPGETGANVLTF
>TRBV2|TRBJ2-5|14
CASSGLAGGETQYF
>TRBV28|TRBJ1-5|12
CASRTGGQPQHF
>TRBV2|TRBJ2-5|16
CASSRGLAGERETQYF
>TRBV28|TRBJ2-5|13
CASITRDAETQYF